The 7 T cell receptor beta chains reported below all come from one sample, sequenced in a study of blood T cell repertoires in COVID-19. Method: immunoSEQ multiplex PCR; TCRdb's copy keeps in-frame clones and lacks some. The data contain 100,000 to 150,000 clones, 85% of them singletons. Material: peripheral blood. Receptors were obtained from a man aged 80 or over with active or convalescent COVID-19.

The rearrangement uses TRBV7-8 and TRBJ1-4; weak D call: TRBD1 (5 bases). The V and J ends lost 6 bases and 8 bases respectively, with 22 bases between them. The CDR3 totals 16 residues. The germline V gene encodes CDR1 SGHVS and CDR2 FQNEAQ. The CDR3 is CASRHGPGRGEEKLFF. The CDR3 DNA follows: TGTGCCAGCAGACACGGGCCGGGGCGGGGGGAAGAAAAACTGTTTTTT. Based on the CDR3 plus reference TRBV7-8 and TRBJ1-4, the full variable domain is GAGVSQSPRYKVAKRGQDVALRCDPISGHVSLFWYQQALGQGPEFLTYFQNEAQLDKSGLPSDRFFAERPEGSVSTLKIQRTQQEDSAVYLCASRHGPGRGEEKLFFGSGTQLSVL.

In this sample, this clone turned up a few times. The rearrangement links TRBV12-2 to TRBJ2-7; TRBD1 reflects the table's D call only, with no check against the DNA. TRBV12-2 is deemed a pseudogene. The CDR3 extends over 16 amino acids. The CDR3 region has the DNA TGTGCAAGTCGCCTACTCGGCGGAACAGGGAAGTCCGAGCAGTACTTC. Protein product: CASRLLGGTGKSEQYF.

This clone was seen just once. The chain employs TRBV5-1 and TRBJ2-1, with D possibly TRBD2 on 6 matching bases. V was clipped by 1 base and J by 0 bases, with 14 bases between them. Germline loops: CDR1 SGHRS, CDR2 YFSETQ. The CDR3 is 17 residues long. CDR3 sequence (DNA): TGCGCCAGCAGCTTGTCGGGACTCGCTAGCTCCTACAATGAGCAGTTCTTC. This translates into CASSLSGLASSYNEQFF.

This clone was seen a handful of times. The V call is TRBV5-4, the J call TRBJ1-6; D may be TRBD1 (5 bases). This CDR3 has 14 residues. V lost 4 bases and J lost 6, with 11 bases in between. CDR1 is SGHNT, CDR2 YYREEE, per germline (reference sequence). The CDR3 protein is CASSVDSVNSPLHF. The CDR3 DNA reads TGTGCCAGCAGCGTAGACAGCGTTAATTCACCCCTCCACTTT.

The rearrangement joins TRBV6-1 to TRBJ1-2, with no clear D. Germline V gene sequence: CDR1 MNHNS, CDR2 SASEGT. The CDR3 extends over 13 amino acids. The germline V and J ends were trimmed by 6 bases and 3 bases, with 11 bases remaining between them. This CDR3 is CASRNSADYGYTF. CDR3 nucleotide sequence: TGTGCCAGCAGAAACTCCGCCGACTATGGCTACACCTTC.

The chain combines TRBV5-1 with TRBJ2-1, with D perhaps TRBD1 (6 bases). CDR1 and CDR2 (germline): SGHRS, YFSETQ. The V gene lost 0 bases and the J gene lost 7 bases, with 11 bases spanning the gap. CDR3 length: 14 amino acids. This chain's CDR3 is CASSLGQALNEQFF. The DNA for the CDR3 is TGCGCCAGCAGCTTGGGACAGGCCCTAAATGAGCAGTTCTTC.

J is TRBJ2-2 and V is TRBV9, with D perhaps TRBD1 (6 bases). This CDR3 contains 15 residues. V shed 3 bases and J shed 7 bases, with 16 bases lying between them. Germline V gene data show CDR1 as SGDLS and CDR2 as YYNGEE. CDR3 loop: CASSGHTKGGGELFF. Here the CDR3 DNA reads TGTGCCAGCAGCGGTCACACGAAAGGGGGCGGGGAGCTGTTTTTT.